A single sample is the source of the 3 T cell receptor beta chains below, sequenced in a study of CD8+CD57+ T cells in acquired aplastic anemia. Genomic DNA was employed as the template in profiling TCR beta VDJ and CDR3. In TCRdb, the reads were re-called with MiXCR into one record per CDR3 protein. In the table there are 100,000 to 150,000 distinct CDR3 sequences, roughly 50% of which are singletons. Sequenced input: sorted CD4+, CD8+, or CD8+CD57+ T cells (not recorded which) from PBMCs. Every receptor here comes from a human donor in good health, serving as a control.

The chain is built from TRBV2 and TRBJ2-3, with a weak D call TRBD2 (6 bases). The CDR3 loop spans 14 amino acids. The germline gives CDR1 SNHLY, CDR2 FYNNEI. V gave up 6 bases and J gave up 8 bases, with 18 bases separating them. The CDR3 region has the DNA TGTGCCAGCAGGCTACGCGGGGCCGGGGGTACGCAGTATTTT. As protein: CASRLRGAGGTQYF.

The CDR3 spells CATSRSTGREDGYTF. CDR3 DNA: TGTGCCACCAGCAGATCCACAGGGAGAGAGGATGGCTACACCTTC. The J gene is TRBJ1-2, the V gene TRBV15; maybe TRBD1 (6 bases). The CDR3 extends over 15 amino acids. Looked up from germline, CDR1 is LNHNV and CDR2 is YYDKDF (reference sequence). With 2 bases removed from V and 6 bases from J, the gap between germline ends came to 16 bases.

This clonotype has at least ten counts. The rearrangement joins TRBV9 to TRBJ2-7; 10 bases agree with TRBD1. CDR1 and CDR2 from the germline V gene are SGDLS and YYNGEE. The CDR3 is 15 residues long. J gave up 3 bases and V 3 bases, and 6 bases lay outside the gene matches. Here the CDR3 reads CASSGGQGYIYEQYF. The CDR3 nucleotides read TGTGCCAGCAGCGGGGGACAGGGGTATATCTACGAGCAGTACTTC.